Following are 6 T cell receptor beta chains from one sample sequenced in a study of blood T cells in healthy people across ages. Then a second PCR, running roughly 6 to 11 cycles, was carried out with a sample-barcoded 5' primer and a J-beta primer mix. MiXCR was run by TCRdb on the 5' RACE reads, yielding one entry per CDR3 protein. The table lists roughly 1.7 million distinct CDR3 sequences, about 35% of them singletons. Specimen: blood. These receptors were obtained from a woman under 40 in good health.

This chain links TRBV20-1 with TRBJ2-3; D is perhaps TRBD2 (7 bases). The germline gives CDR1 DFQATT, CDR2 SNEGSKA (reference sequence). The CDR3 consists of 16 residues. Deletions cut 0 bases from V and 5 bases from J, with 18 bases between. The CDR3 region is CSARDLTGGREDTQYF. The CDR3 DNA follows: TGCAGTGCTAGAGATCTCACGGGGGGCCGTGAAGATACGCAGTATTTT.

The V and J genes are TRBV4-2 and TRBJ1-2, with a tentative D call TRBD1 (5 bases). Germline CDR1 reads LGHNA; CDR2 reads YNFKEQ. The CDR3 length is 16 residues. V lost 0 bases, J lost 8 bases, and 19 bases lay in between. Written as DNA, the CDR3 is TGTGCCAGCAGCCAAGAGGAGAATGGGCAGGGCTGGGGCTACACCTTC. It yields the protein CASSQEENGQGWGYTF.

This sequence joins TRBV20-1 and TRBJ1-2; TRBD1 is a possible D gene (5 bases). Germline V gives CDR1 DFQATT, CDR2 SNEGSKA (reference sequence). This CDR3 has 18 amino acids. Trimming left V 5 bases short and J 0 bases short, with 25 bases between. The CDR3 nucleotides read TGCAGTGCTTTCGTCGTCCTCCTCAGACAGAAGGCTAACTATGGCTACACCTTC. Its protein product is CSAFVVLLRQKANYGYTF.

The CDR3 sequence: CASTKREGHYNEQFF. The CDR3, as DNA: TGTGCCAGCACTAAGCGGGAGGGCCACTACAATGAGCAGTTCTTC. This chain links TRBV28 with TRBJ2-1; 10 bases are shared with TRBD2. This CDR3 has 15 amino acids. From germline, CDR1 is MDHEN and CDR2 SYDVKM. The V segment lost 7 bases and the J segment 3 bases; nucleotides outside the gene matches: 6.

V and J are TRBV6-4 and TRBJ2-3, with D hard to call. V lost 6 bases, J lost 5 bases, and 12 bases lay in between. Per the germline V gene, CDR1 is MRHNA and CDR2 is SNTAGT. This CDR3 region has 13 residues. CDR3 in amino acids: CASSVSERDTQYF. The CDR3 DNA sequence: TGTGCCAGCAGCGTATCAGAGCGAGATACGCAGTATTTT.

This clonotype was seen only a few times. V usage is TRBV9 and J usage is TRBJ2-7; TRBD1 agrees at 7 bases. In germline, CDR1 is SGDLS, CDR2 YYNGEE. The CDR3 is 15 amino acids. J was trimmed by 4 bases and V by 4 bases; bases with no gene match: 11. The CDR3 DNA reads as TGTGCCAGCAGCCCAACCGGGACAGACGTTTACGAGCAGTACTTC. Protein product: CASSPTGTDVYEQYF.